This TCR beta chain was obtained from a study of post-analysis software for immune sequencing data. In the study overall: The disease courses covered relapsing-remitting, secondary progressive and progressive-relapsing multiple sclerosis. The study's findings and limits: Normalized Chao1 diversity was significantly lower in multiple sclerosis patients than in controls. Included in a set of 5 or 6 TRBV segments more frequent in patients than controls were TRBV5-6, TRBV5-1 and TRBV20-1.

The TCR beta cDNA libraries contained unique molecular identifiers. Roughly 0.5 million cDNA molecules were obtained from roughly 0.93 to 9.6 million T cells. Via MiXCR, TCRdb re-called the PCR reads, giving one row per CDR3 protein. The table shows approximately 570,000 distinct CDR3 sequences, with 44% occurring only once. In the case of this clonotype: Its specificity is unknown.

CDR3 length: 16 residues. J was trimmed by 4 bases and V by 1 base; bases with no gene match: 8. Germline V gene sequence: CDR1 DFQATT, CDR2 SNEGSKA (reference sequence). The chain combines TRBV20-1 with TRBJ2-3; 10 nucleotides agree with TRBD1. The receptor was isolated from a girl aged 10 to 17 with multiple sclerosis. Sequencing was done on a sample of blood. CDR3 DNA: TGCAGTGCTAGAGCCCCGGGACAGGGGATCGCAGATACGCAGTATTTT. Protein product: CSARAPGQGIADTQYF.